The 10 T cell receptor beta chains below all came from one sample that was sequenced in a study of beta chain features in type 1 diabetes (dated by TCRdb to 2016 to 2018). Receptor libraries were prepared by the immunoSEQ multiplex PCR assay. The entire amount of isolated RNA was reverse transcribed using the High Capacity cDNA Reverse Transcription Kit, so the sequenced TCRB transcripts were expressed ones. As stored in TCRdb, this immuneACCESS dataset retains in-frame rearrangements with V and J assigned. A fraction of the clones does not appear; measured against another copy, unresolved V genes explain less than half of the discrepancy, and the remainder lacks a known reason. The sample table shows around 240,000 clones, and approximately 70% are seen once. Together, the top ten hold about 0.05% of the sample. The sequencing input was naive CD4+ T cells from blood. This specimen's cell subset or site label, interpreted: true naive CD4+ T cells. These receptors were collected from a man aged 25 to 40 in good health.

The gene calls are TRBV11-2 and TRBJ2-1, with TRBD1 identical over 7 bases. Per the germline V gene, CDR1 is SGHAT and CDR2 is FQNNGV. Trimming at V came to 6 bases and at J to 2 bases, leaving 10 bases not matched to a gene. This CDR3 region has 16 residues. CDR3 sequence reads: CASRSNRGRTYNEQFF. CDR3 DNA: TGTGCCAGCAGATCCAACAGGGGCCGAACCTACAATGAGCAGTTCTTC.

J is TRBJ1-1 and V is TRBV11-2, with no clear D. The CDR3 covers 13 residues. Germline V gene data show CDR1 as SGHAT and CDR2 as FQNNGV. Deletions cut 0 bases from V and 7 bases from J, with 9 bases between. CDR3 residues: CASSLDTQIEAFF. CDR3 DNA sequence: TGTGCCAGCAGCTTAGATACCCAGATTGAAGCTTTCTTT.

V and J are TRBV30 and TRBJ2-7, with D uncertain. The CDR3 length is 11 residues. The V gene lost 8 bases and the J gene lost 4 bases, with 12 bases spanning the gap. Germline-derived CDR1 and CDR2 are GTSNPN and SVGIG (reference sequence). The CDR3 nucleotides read TGTGCCGGAGAGGATCTTTACGAGCAGTACTTC. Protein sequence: CAGEDLYEQYF.

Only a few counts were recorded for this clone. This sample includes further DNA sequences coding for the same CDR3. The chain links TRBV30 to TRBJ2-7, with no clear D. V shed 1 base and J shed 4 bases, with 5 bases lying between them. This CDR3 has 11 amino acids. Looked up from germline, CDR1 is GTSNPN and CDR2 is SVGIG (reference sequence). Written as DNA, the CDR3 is TGTGCCTGGAGTGCCCGTTACGAGCAGTACTTC. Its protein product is CAWSARYEQYF. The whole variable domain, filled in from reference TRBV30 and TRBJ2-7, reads SQTIHQWPATLVQPVGSPLSLECTVEGTSNPNLYWYRQAAGRGLQLLFYSVGIGQISSEVPQNLSASRPQDRQFILSSKKLLLSDSGFYLCAWSARYEQYFGPGTRLTVT.

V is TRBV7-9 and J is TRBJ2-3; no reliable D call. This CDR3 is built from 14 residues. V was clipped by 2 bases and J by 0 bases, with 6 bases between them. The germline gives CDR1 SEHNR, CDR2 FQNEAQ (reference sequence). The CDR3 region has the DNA TGTGCCAGCAGCTTATTAGGGAGCACAGATACGCAGTATTTT. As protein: CASSLLGSTDTQYF.

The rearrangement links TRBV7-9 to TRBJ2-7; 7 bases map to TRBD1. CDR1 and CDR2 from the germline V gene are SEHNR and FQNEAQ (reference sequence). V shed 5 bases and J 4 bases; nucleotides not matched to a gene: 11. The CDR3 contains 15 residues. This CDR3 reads CASSPIQGWSYEQYF. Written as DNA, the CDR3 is TGTGCCAGCAGCCCAATACAGGGGTGGTCGTACGAGCAGTACTTC.

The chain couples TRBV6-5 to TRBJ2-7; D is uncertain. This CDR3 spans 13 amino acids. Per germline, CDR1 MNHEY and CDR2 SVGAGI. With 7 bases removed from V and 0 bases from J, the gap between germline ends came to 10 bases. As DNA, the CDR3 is TGTGCCAGCAACGGACCGCTCTCCTACGAGCAGTACTTC. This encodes CASNGPLSYEQYF.

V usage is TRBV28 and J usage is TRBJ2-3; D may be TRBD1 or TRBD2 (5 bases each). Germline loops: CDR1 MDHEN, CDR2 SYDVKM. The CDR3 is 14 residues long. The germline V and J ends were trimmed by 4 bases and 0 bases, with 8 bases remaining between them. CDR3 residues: CASSSGGSTDTQYF. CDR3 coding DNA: TGTGCCAGCAGTTCTGGGGGTAGCACAGATACGCAGTATTTT.

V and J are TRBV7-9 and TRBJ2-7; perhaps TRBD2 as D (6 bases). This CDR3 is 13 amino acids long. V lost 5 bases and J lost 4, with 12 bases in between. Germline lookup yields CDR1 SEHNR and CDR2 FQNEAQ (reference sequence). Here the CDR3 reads CASSPRGKYEQYF. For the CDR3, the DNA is TGTGCCAGCAGCCCCCGGGGGAAATACGAGCAGTACTTC.

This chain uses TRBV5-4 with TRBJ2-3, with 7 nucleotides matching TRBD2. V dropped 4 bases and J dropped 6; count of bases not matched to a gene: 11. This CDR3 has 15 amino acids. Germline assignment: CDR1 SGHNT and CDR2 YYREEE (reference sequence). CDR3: CASSPTSEPWDTQYF. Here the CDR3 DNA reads TGTGCCAGCAGCCCAACTAGCGAACCATGGGATACGCAGTATTTT.